These 5 T cell receptor beta chains were sequenced from one sample in a study of OX40 agonist ivuxolimab in advanced cancers. Assay: immunoSEQ multiplex PCR; the TCRdb copy retains only in-frame clones and omits some. The data show approximately 84,000 clones, around four fifths seen once. The specimen was CD4+ or CD8+ T cells sorted from blood, collected in a trial of the OX40 agonist ivuxolimab. The receptors derive from an adult with an advanced solid tumor such as melanoma, head and neck, liver or kidney cancer.

The V call is TRBV30, the J call TRBJ1-2; D gene unclear. The V gene lost 5 bases and the J gene lost 3 bases, with 10 bases spanning the gap. Per germline, CDR1 GTSNPN and CDR2 SVGIG (reference sequence). The CDR3 has 12 amino acids. The CDR3 bases are TGTGCCTGGGATGACCGGGACTATGGCTACACCTTC. Translating gives CAWDDRDYGYTF.

This chain joins TRBV4-2 and TRBJ2-6; D remains ambiguous. This CDR3 spans 18 amino acids. The germline V gene encodes CDR1 LGHNA and CDR2 YNFKEQ. V lost 1 base and J 0 bases, leaving 13 bases between the germline ends. Written as DNA, the CDR3 is TGTGCCAGCAGCCAAGCGACCGGCGTCTCCTCTGGGGCCAACGTCCTGACTTTC. Encoded protein: CASSQATGVSSGANVLTF.

The CDR3 region has the DNA TGTGCCAGCAGGCCGGGGACAGGGGCCTACGAGCAGTACGTC. Amino acid sequence: CASRPGTGAYEQYV. V is TRBV6-5 and J is TRBJ2-7; TRBD1 aligns across 10 bases. The J segment lost 2 bases and the V segment lost 6 bases, leaving 4 bases of the junction unmatched. CDR1 is MNHEY and CDR2 is SVGAGI in the germline V gene. CDR3 size: 14 residues.

This clone was observed a single time. This chain joins TRBV27 and TRBJ2-6; TRBD1 aligns across 8 bases. Germline V gene data show CDR1 as MNHEY and CDR2 as SMNVEV (reference sequence). The V segment lost 2 bases and the J segment 3 bases; nucleotides outside the gene matches: 12. This CDR3 has 19 amino acids. CDR3 loop: CASSLRGQVSLGGANVLTF. The CDR3 bases are TGTGCCAGCAGTTTAAGGGGACAGGTATCATTGGGTGGGGCCAACGTCCTGACTTTC.

The chain has TRBV25-1 and TRBJ1-2; 7 nucleotides align to TRBD1. With V trimmed by 10 bases and J by 5 bases, 13 bases remained unmatched. This CDR3 has 14 residues. From germline, CDR1 is MGHDK and CDR2 SYGVNS. The CDR3: CATQNSDRRYGYTF. CDR3 nucleotide sequence: TGTGCCACCCAAAACTCGGACAGGAGGTATGGCTACACCTTC.